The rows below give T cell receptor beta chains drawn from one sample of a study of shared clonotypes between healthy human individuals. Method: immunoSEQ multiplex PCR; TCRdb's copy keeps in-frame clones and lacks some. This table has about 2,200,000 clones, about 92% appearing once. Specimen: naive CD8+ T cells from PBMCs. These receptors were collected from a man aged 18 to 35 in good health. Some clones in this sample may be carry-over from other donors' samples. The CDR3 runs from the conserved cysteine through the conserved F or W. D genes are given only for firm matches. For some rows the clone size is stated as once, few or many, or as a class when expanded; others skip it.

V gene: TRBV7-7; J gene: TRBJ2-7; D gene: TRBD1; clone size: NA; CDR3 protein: CASSLGTGAYEQYF; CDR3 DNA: TGTGCCAGCAGCTTAGGGACAGGAGCCTACGAGCAGTACTTC
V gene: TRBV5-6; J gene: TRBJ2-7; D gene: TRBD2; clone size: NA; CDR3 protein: CASSLAGGSYEQYF; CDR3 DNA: TGTGCCAGCAGCTTGGCCGGGGGGTCCTACGAGCAGTACTTC
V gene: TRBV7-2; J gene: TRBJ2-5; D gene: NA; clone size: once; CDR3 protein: CASSLGVRVGQETQYF; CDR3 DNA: TGTGCCAGCAGCTTAGGGGTCCGGGTCGGGCAGGAGACCCAGTACTTC
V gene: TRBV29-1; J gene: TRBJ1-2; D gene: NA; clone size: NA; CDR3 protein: CSVVTMGNYGYTF; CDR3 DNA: TGCAGCGTTGTAACAATGGGCAACTATGGCTACACCTTC
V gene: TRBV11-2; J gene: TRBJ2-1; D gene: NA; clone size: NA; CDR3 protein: CASSHRGSYNEQFF; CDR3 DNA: TGTGCCAGCAGCCACCGAGGCTCCTACAATGAGCAGTTCTTC
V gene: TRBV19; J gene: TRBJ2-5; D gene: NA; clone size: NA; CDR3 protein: CASSIGAGPVETQYF; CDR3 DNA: TGTGCCAGTAGTATAGGGGCGGGGCCGGTTGAGACCCAGTACTTC
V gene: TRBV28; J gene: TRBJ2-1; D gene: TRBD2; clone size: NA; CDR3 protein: CASRPGLAAFNEQFF; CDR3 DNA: TGTGCCAGCAGACCGGGACTAGCGGCCTTCAATGAGCAGTTCTTC
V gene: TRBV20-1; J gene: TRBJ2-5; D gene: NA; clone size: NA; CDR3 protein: CSALKETQYF; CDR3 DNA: TGCAGTGCGTTGAAAGAGACCCAGTACTTC
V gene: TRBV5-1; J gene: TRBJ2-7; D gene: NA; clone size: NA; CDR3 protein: CASRIMIGSYEQYF; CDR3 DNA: TGCGCCAGCCGAATTATGATAGGGAGCTACGAGCAGTACTTC
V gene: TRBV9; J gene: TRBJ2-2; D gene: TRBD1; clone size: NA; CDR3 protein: CASSNRQGPVTGELFF; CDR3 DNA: TGTGCCAGCAGCAACCGACAGGGGCCGGTCACCGGGGAGCTGTTTTTT
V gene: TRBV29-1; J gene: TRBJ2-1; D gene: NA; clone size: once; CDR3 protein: CSVLGAGEQFF; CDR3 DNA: TGCAGCGTTCTGGGAGCGGGTGAGCAGTTCTTC
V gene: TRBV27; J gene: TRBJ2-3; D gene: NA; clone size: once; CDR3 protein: CASSPIVKGDTQYF; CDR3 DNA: TGTGCCAGCAGTCCCATTGTAAAGGGAGATACGCAGTATTTT
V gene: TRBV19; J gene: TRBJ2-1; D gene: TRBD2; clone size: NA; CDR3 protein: CASSIIAGEQFF; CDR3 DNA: TGTGCCAGTAGTATTATAGCGGGAGAGCAGTTCTTC
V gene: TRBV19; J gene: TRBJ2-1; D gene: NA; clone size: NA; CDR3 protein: CASSDLNLGQKYNEQFF; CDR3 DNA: TGTGCCAGTAGTGACCTGAACCTCGGACAGAAATACAATGAGCAGTTCTTC
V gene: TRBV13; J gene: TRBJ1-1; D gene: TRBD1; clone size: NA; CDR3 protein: CASSLGQGSEAFF; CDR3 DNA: TGTGCCAGCAGCCTGGGACAGGGCTCAGAAGCTTTCTTT
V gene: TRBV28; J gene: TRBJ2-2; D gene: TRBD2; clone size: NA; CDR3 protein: CASSLGLESTGELFF; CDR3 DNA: TGTGCCAGCAGTTTGGGACTAGAAAGTACCGGGGAGCTGTTTTTT
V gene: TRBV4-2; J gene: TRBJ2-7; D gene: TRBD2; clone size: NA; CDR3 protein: CASSQPGRGGTYEQYF; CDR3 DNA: TGTGCCAGCAGCCAACCCGGGAGGGGAGGAACCTACGAGCAGTACTTC
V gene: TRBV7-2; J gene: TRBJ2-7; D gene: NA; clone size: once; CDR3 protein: CASGPYGGTGNEQYF; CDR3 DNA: TGTGCCAGCGGTCCCTACGGGGGTACGGGGAACGAGCAGTACTTC
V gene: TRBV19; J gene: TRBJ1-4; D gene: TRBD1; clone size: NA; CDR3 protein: CASRTGGSEKLFF; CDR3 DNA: TGTGCCAGTAGGACAGGGGGCAGTGAAAAACTGTTTTTT
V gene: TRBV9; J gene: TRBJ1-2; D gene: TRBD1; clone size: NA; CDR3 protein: CASSDTDRVYGYTF; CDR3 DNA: TGTGCCAGCAGCGATACAGACAGGGTGTATGGCTACACCTTC
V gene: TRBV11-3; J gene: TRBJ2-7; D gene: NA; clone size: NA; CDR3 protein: CASSPRDGAYEQYF; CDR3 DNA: TGTGCCAGCAGCCCCCGGGACGGAGCCTACGAGCAGTACTTC
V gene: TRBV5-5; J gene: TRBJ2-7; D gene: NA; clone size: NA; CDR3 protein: CASSLGVQGDREQYF; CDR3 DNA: TGTGCCAGCAGCTTGGGGGTGCAAGGGGATCGCGAGCAGTACTTC
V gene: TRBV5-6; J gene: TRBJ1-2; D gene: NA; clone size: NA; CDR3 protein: CASSLVQGGYGYTF; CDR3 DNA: TGTGCCAGCAGCCTGGTGCAGGGTGGGTATGGCTACACCTTC
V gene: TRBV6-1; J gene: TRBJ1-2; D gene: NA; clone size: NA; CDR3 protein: CASSSLYGYTF; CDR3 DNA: TGTGCCAGCAGTTCGCTCTATGGCTACACCTTC
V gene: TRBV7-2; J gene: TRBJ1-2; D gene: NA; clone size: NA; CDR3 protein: CASSLSDGTGGYGYTF; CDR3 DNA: TGTGCCAGCAGCCTCTCGGACGGGACCGGGGGCTATGGCTACACCTTC
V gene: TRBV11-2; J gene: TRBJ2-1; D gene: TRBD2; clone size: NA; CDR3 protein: CASRVSGRAFDEQFF; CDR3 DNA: TGTGCCAGCAGAGTGAGCGGGAGGGCCTTCGATGAGCAGTTCTTC
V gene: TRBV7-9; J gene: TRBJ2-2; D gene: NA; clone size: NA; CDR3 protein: CASSPIGGESTGELFF; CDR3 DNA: TGTGCCAGCAGCCCTATCGGCGGGGAATCTACCGGGGAGCTGTTTTTT
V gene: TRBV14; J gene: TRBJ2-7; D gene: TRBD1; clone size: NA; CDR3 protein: CASSQDTGGWQYF; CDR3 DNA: TGTGCCAGCAGCCAGGATACAGGGGGCTGGCAGTACTTC
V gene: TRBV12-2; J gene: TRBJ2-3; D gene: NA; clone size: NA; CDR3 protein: CATPGATLTDTQYF; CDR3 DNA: TGTGCAACTCCCGGGGCAACCCTCACAGATACGCAGTATTTT
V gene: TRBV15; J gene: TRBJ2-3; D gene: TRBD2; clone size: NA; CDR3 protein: CATKSPSGVTDTQYF; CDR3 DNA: TGTGCCACCAAATCCCCTAGCGGGGTCACAGATACGCAGTATTTT
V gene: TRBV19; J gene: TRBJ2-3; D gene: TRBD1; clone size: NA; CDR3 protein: CASSPGTGGYLDTQYF; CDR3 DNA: TGTGCCAGTAGTCCCGGGACAGGGGGCTATCTAGATACGCAGTATTTT
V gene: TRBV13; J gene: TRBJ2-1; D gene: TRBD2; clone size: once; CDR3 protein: CASSSSNSGSNEQFF; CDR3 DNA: TGTGCCAGCAGCTCTTCTAATAGCGGGAGCAATGAGCAGTTCTTC
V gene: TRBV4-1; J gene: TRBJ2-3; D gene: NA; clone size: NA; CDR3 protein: CASSQGVSNSPDTQYF; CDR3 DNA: TGCGCCAGCAGCCAAGGCGTGAGTAATTCACCCGATACGCAGTATTTT
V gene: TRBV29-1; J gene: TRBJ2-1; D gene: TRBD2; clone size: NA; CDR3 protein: CSVEAGLEQFF; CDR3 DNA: TGCAGCGTTGAAGCGGGACTAGAGCAGTTCTTC
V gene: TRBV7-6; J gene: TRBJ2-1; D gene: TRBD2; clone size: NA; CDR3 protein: CASSSGTVLAGVDGEQFF; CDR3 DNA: TGTGCCAGCAGCTCCGGCACGGTGCTAGCGGGAGTAGATGGTGAGCAGTTCTTC
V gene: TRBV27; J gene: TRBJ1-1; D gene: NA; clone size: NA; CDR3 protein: CASSLSTRSVFTEAFF; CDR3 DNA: TGTGCCAGCAGTTTATCTACCCGTTCAGTTTTCACTGAAGCTTTCTTT
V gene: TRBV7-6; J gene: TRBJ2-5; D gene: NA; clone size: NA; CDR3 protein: CASSREGYNQETQYF; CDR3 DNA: TGTGCCAGCAGCCGGGAAGGGTATAACCAAGAGACCCAGTACTTC